This T cell receptor (beta chain) was identified in a study of CD8+ T cells in alopecia areata. The wider study: It was 6 to 18 months of tofacitinib, and then there were 6 months off drug. Study-wide results and caveats: Relative to mice, TCR sharing across patients was less clear, a difference possibly HLA-related.

A remark on this clone: Its antigen is unknown.

Germline values: CDR1 LNHDA, CDR2 SQIVND (reference sequence). The CDR3 has 13 residues. Trimming took off 6 bases at V and 6 bases at J, with 15 bases between the two ends. RNA extraction was followed by reverse transcription into cDNA, which acted as the sequencing template. Repertoires were generated with immunoSEQ multiplex PCR, while TCRdb's copy carries only in-frame clones and drops some. The sample has 170,000 or so clones; more than 60% are singletons. The sample was CD4+ T cells sorted from blood, taken at week 0. The chain has TRBV19 and TRBJ2-7; D may correspond to TRBD1 or TRBD2 (6 bases each). This sequence originates from a human donor with alopecia areata. CDR3 DNA sequence: TGTGCCAGTAGCCCCGAGGGGGGCGTCGAGCAGTACTTC. Encoded protein: CASSPEGGVEQYF.